This passage covers 11 T cell receptor beta chains from one sample sequenced in a study of response to subunit inactivated influenza vaccine. TCRdb re-analysed the RT-PCR reads in MiXCR, keeping a single row per CDR3 protein. Of more than 600,000 distinct CDR3 sequences in the sample, around 18% were seen once. This specimen consisted of PBMCs from blood, obtained roughly 5 days after vaccination. These receptors were collected from a man between 50 and 59 years old who received an inactivated influenza vaccine.

This chain links TRBV27 with TRBJ2-2; D is uncertain. In germline, CDR1 is MNHEY, CDR2 SMNVEV (reference sequence). This CDR3 has 13 amino acids. V lost 1 base and J 8 bases, leaving 8 bases between the germline ends. CDR3 amino acids: CASSLFPGGELFF. DNA of the CDR3: TGTGCCAGCAGTTTATTTCCTGGTGGGGAGCTGTTTTTT.

The chain has TRBV9 and TRBJ2-1; a possible D gene is TRBD2 (5 bases). Between the trimmed V and J ends, which lost 0 bases and 5 bases, there was a span of 21 bases. This CDR3 spans 18 amino acids. Germline V CDR1 and CDR2: SGDLS, YYNGEE. In DNA, the CDR3 is TGTGCCAGCAGCGTAGCAGCTTTCCAAGCGGCTACGGACAATGAGCAGTTCTTC. Residues: CASSVAAFQAATDNEQFF. The whole variable domain, filled in from reference TRBV9 and TRBJ2-1, reads DSGVTQTPKHLITATGQRVTLRCSPRSGDLSVYWYQQSLDQGLQFLIQYYNGEERAKGNILERFSAQQFPDLHSELNLSSLELGDSALYFCASSVAAFQAATDNEQFFGPGTRLTVL.

This clonotype was seen only a few times. V and J are TRBV5-1 and TRBJ2-6; D is possibly TRBD1 or TRBD2 (6 bases each). V shed 0 bases and J shed 0 bases, with 13 bases lying between them. This CDR3 has 18 amino acids. From germline, CDR1 is SGHRS and CDR2 YFSETQ. Here the CDR3 DNA reads TGCGCCAGCAGCTTGGTGGGGGGCCCCTCCTCTGGGGCCAACGTCCTGACTTTC. Translating it yields CASSLVGGPSSGANVLTF.

This clonotype was counted once. V gene TRBV21-1 combines with J gene TRBJ2-6. TRBV21-1 is labeled a pseudogene. The CDR3 runs to 18 residues. The CDR3 reads CASSKVPRFEFGANVLTF. In nucleotides, the CDR3 is TGTGCCAGCAGCAAAGTACCCAGATTTGAGTTTGGGGCCAACGTCCTGACTTTC.

In this sample, this clonotype turned up a few times. The chain joins TRBV7-2 to TRBJ1-2, with no clear D. V lost 3 bases, J lost 4 bases, and 6 bases lay in between. The CDR3 spans 12 residues. In germline, CDR1 is SGHTA, CDR2 FQGNSA. The CDR3 region is CASSFHLYGYTF. CDR3 DNA: TGTGCCAGCAGCTTCCATCTCTATGGCTACACCTTC.

The chain employs TRBV12-3 or TRBV12-4 and TRBJ2-3, with 11 bases identical to TRBD2. The CDR3 has 16 amino acids. V shed 5 bases and J 4 bases; nucleotides not matched to a gene: 8. CDR3 DNA: TGTGCCAGCAGTCCATCTTCTAGCGGGAGGTCAGATACGCAGTATTTT. Its translation: CASSPSSSGRSDTQYF.

This clonotype was found a few times. In DNA, the CDR3 is TGTGCCAGCAGCTTAACGAAAAACAATGAGCAGTTCTTC. Amino acid sequence: CASSLTKNNEQFF. The gene calls are TRBV11-2 and TRBJ2-1, with D uncertain. The ends were cut back, 2 bases at V and 5 bases at J, with 7 bases in the middle. Germline loops: CDR1 SGHAT, CDR2 FQNNGV. The CDR3 contains 13 residues.

This sequence joins TRBV6-2 or TRBV6-3 and TRBJ2-7; 7 nucleotides line up with TRBD1. The CDR3 totals 16 residues. The J segment lost 4 bases and the V segment lost 6 bases, leaving 15 bases of the junction unmatched. In germline, CDR1 is MNHEY, CDR2 SVGEGT. CDR3 sequence (DNA): TGTGCCAGCAGGGCTCGAATCCCCGGGACAGCTTACGAGCAGTACTTC. Translation: CASRARIPGTAYEQYF.

The table lists this clonotype with many counts. The chain joins TRBV10-3 to TRBJ2-1; 7 nucleotides align to TRBD1. Per germline, CDR1 ENHRY and CDR2 SYGVKD. The CDR3 loop spans 13 amino acids. J gave up 3 bases and V 6 bases, and 2 bases lay outside the gene matches. CDR3 amino acids: CAIRGTDYNEQFF. The CDR3 DNA reads as TGTGCCATCAGGGGGACAGACTACAATGAGCAGTTCTTC.

This clonotype turned up a few times. The CDR3 region is CASSHPGLAGFGEQYF. In DNA, the CDR3 is TGTGCCAGCAGCCACCCGGGACTAGCGGGGTTCGGCGAGCAGTACTTC. This chain connects TRBV7-9 to TRBJ2-7, with 13 bases identical to TRBD2. The V and J ends lost 5 bases and 6 bases, in that order; junction bases with no gene match: 10. CDR1 and CDR2 from the germline V gene are SEHNR and FQNEAQ (reference sequence). This CDR3 has 16 amino acids.

This clonotype turned up a few times. V gene TRBV25-1 combines with J gene TRBJ2-7; 8 bases map to TRBD2. Germline V gene data show CDR1 as MGHDK and CDR2 as SYGVNS. The CDR3 sequence is 16 residues long. Germline trimming cut 3 bases from V and 7 bases from J; bases unmatched to any gene: 14. The CDR3 nucleotides are TGTGCCAGCAGTGAGACTCTAGCGGGCCCCGGTTCGGAGCAGTACTTC. The encoded protein is CASSETLAGPGSEQYF.